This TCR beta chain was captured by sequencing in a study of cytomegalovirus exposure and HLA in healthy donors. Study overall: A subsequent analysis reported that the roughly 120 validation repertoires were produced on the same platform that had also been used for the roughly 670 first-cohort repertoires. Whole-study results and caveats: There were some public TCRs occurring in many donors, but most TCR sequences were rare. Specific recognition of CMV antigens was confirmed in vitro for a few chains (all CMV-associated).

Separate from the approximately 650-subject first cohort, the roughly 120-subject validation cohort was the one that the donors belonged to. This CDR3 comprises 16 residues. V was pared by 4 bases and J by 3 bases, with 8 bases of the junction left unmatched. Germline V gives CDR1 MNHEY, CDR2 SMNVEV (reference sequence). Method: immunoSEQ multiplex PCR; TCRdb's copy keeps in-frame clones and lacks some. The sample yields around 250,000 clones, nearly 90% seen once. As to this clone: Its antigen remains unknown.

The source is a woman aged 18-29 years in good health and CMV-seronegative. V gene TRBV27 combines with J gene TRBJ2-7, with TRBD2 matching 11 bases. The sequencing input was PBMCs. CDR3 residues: CASSSLAGGLLYEQYV. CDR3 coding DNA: TGTGCCAGCAGTTCGCTAGCGGGGGGACTGCTCTACGAGCAGTACGTC.